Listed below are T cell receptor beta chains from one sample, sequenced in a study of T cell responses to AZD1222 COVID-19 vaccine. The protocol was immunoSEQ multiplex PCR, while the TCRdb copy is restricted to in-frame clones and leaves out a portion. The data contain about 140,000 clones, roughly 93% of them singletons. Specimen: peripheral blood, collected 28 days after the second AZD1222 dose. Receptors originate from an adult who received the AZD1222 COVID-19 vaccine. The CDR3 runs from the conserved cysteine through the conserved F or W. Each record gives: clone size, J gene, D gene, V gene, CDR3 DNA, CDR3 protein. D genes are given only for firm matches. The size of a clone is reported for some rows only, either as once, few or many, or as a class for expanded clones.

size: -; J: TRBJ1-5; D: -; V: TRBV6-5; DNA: TGTGCCAGCAGCTCCCTCGGGGAGCCCCAGCATTTT; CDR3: CASSSLGEPQHF
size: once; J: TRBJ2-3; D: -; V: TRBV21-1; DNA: TGTGCCAGCAGCCGGGACACACGGACAGATACGCAGTATTTT; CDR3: CASSRDTRTDTQYF
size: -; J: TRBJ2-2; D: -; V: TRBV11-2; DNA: TGTGCCAGCAGCTCGTTGCGGCCAGGGGAGCTGTTTTTT; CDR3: CASSSLRPGELFF
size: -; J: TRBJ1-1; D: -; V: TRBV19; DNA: TGTGCCAGTAGCCGGCGAAGAGGGAACACTGAAGCTTTCTTT; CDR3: CASSRRRGNTEAFF
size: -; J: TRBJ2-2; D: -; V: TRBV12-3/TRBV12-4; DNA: TGTGCCAGCAGTCTACAGTGGACCGGGGAGCTGTTTTTT; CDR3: CASSLQWTGELFF
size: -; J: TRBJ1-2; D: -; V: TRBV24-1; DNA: TGTGCCACCAGTGATTTCGAGAGAGCCTATGGCTACACCTTC; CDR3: CATSDFERAYGYTF
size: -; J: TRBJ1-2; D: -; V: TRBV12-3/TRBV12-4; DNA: TGTGCCAGCAGTTTAGGCAATGGCTACACCTTC; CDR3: CASSLGNGYTF
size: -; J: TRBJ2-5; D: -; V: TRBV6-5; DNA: TGTGCCAGCAGGAGCACGGACCAAGAGACCCAGTACTTC; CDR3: CASRSTDQETQYF
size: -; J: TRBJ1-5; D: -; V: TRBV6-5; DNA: TGTGCCAGCAGTTACAGGGGAAATCAGCCCCAGCATTTT; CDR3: CASSYRGNQPQHF
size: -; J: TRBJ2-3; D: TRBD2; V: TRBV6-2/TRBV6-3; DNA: TGTGCCAGCAGCTTGACTAGCGGGGGCACAGATACGCAGTATTTT; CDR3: CASSLTSGGTDTQYF
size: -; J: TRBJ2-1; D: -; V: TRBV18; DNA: TGTGCCAGCTCACCAGATTGGAGCAGCGGGCAGTTCTTC; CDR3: CASSPDWSSGQFF
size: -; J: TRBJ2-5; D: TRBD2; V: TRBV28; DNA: TGTGCCAGCAGTGACCGACTAGCGGGGGGTCAGGAGACCCAGTACTTC; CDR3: CASSDRLAGGQETQYF
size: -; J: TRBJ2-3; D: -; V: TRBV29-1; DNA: TGCAGCGCGACTTCGACTGCCAATACGCAGTATTTT; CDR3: CSATSTANTQYF
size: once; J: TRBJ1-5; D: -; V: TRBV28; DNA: TGTGCCAGCAGCCACCGGGGGGGTCTCGATCAGCCCCAGCATTTT; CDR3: CASSHRGGLDQPQHF
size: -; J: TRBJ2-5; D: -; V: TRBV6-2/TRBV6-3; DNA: TGTGCCAGCAGCCGCCGCCCGGGGGCAAGTGGAGAGACCCAGTACTTC; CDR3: CASSRRPGASGETQYF
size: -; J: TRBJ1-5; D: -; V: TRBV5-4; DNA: TGTGCCAGCAGCTTGGGGGGGGCAGGGTCCAATCAGCCCCAGCATTTT; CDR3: CASSLGGAGSNQPQHF
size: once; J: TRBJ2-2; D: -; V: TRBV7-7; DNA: TGTGCTAGCAGTTTTGACGGGACCGGGGAGCTGTTTTTT; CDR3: CASSFDGTGELFF
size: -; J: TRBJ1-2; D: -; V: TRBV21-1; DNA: TGTGCCAGCAGCCGACAGGGGGCCCCTGGCTACACCTTC; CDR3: CASSRQGAPGYTF
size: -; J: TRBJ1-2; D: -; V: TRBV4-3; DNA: TGCGCCAGCAGCCAAGAAGCGGGACGGGTAAACTATGGCTACACCTTC; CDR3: CASSQEAGRVNYGYTF
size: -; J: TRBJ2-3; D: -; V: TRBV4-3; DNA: TGCGCCAGCAGCCAAGGTTGGGCTAGCTCAGATACGCAGTATTTT; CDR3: CASSQGWASSDTQYF
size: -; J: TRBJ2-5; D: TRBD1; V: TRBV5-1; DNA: TGCGCCAGCAGCTTCCAGGGGGCCCCTCAAGAGACCCAGTACTTC; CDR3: CASSFQGAPQETQYF
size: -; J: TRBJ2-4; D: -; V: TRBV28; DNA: TGTGCCAGCAGTTCAAAACCTGGGGACATTCAGTACTTC; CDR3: CASSSKPGDIQYF
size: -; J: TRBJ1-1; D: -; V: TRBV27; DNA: TGTGCCAGCAGTTCCCCGCGACAAGGAGGCACTGAAGCTTTCTTT; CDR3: CASSSPRQGGTEAFF
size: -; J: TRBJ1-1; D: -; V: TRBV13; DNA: TGTGCCAGCAGCTTAGGCCGGGGTGGGAACACTGAAGCTTTCTTT; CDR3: CASSLGRGGNTEAFF
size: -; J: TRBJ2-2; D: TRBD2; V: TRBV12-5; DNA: TGTGCTAGTGGTTTGGTACTCCGTTCACCGGGACTAGCGGGGGCCGGGGAGCTGTTTTTT; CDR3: CASGLVLRSPGLAGAGELFF
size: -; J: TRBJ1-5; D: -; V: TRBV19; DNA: TGTGCCAGCCTGACAGGCGTTGGGCCCCAGCATTTT; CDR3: CASLTGVGPQHF
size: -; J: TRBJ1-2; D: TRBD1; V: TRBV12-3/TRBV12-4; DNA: TGTGCCAGCAGTTTAGAGGGGACAGATGGCTACACCTTC; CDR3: CASSLEGTDGYTF
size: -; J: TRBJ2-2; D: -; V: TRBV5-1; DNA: TGCGCCAGCAGCGGAGCAGACGCCACCGGGGAGCTGTTTTTT; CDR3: CASSGADATGELFF
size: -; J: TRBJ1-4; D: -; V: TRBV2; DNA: TGTGCCAGCAGCGCCGAGGGAGGAGGTGAAAAACTGTTTTTT; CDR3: CASSAEGGGEKLFF
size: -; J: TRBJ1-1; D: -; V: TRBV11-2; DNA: TGTGCCAGCAGCGAATCACGGGGGTGGGACACTGAAGCTTTCTTT; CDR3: CASSESRGWDTEAFF
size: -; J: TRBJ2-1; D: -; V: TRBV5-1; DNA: TGCGCCAGCAGCTCGGGGGGCCCCGACAATGAGCAGTTCTTC; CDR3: CASSSGGPDNEQFF
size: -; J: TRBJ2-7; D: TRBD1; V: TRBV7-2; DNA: TGTGCCAGCAGCGACAGGGGTTCCCGCACTTACGAGCAGTACTTC; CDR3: CASSDRGSRTYEQYF
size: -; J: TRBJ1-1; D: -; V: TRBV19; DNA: TGTGCCAGTAGTATAGGCCCCCGGGGCTACACTGAAGCTTTCTTT; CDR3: CASSIGPRGYTEAFF
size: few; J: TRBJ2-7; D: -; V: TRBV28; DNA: TGTGCCAGCACACCATCACAGGGGACTCCCTACGAGCAGTACTTC; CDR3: CASTPSQGTPYEQYF
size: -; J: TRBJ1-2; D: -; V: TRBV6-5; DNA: TGTGCCAGCTGGCGGGTTAACTATGGCTACACCTTC; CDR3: CASWRVNYGYTF
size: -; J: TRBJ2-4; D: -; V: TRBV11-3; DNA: TGTGCCAGCAGCTTACAAATAGGGAGTGAAGGCATTCAGTACTTC; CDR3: CASSLQIGSEGIQYF
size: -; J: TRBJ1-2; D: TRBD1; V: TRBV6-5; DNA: TGTGCCAGCAGTTACGGACAGGCGAATAACTATGGCTACACCTTC; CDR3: CASSYGQANNYGYTF
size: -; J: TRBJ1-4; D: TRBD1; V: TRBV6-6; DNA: TGTGCCAGCAGGGCGACAGGGAGGGAAAATCCAGAAAAACTGTTTTTT; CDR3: CASRATGRENPEKLFF
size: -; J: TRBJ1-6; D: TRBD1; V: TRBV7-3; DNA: TGTGCCAGCAGTACCTCAGGGGGCAGTTATTCACCCCTCCACTTT; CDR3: CASSTSGGSYSPLHF
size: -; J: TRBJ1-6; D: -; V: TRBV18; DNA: TGTGCCAGCTCAACTTCAACCTCCTCCTATAATTCACCCCTCCACTTT; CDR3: CASSTSTSSYNSPLHF
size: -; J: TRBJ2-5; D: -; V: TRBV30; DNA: TGTGCCTGGAGTCCCTTGGAGACCCAGTACTTC; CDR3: CAWSPLETQYF
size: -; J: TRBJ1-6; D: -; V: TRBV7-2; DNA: TGTGCCAGCAGCTTAGAATGGTCCTCCTATAATTCACCCCTCCACTTT; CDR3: CASSLEWSSYNSPLHF
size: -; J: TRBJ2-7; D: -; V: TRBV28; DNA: TGTGCCAGCAGAGGTGCTCTGAGGGGCTACGAGCAGTACTTC; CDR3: CASRGALRGYEQYF
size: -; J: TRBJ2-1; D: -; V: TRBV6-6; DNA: TGTGCCAGCAGTCCCCCTGTAGCCAGGGGTGGCGATGAGCAGTTCTTC; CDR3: CASSPPVARGGDEQFF
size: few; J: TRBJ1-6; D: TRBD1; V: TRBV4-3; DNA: TGCGCCAGCAGCCTCGGACAGGGTAATTCACCCCTCCACTTT; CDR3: CASSLGQGNSPLHF
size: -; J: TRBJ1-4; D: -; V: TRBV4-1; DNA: TGCGCCAGCAGTAGACAGAGGGAACTGTTTTTT; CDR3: CASSRQRELFF
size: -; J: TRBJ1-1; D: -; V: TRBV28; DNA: TGTGCCAGCAGACTAAACACTGAAGCTTTCTTT; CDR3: CASRLNTEAFF
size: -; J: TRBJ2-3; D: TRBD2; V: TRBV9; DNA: TGTGCCAGCAGCGTGCGAACGGGGGGGGATACGCAGTATTTT; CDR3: CASSVRTGGDTQYF
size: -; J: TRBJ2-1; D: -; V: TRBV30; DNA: TGTGCCTGGAGTTCCGCGTTCAATGAGCAGTTCTTC; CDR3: CAWSSAFNEQFF
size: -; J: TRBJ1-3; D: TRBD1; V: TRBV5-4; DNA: TGTGCCAGCAGCCGTGGACAGGGGGCGGCTGGAAACACCATATATTTT; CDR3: CASSRGQGAAGNTIYF
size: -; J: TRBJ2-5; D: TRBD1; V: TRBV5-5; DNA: TGTGCCAGCAGCTTGGAGGGGGCGGAAGAGACCCAGTACTTC; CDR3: CASSLEGAEETQYF
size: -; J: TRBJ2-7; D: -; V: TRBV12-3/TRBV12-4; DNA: TGTGCCAGCAGTCATGGAACCGAGCAGTACTTC; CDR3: CASSHGTEQYF
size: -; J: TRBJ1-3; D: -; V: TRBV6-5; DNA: TGTGCCAGCTTTAACTATCTGGGAAACACCATATATTTT; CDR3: CASFNYLGNTIYF